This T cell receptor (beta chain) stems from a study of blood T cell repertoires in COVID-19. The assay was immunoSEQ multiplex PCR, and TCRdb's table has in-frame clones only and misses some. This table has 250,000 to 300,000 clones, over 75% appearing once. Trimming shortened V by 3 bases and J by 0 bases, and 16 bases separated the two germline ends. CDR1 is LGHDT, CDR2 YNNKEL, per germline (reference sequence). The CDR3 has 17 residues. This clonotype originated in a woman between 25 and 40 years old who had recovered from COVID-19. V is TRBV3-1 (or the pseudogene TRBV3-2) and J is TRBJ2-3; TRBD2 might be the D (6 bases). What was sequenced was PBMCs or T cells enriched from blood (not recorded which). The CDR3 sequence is CASSHRDFSSSTDTQYF. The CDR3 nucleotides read TGTGCCAGCAGCCACCGGGACTTCTCCTCAAGCACAGATACGCAGTATTTT.